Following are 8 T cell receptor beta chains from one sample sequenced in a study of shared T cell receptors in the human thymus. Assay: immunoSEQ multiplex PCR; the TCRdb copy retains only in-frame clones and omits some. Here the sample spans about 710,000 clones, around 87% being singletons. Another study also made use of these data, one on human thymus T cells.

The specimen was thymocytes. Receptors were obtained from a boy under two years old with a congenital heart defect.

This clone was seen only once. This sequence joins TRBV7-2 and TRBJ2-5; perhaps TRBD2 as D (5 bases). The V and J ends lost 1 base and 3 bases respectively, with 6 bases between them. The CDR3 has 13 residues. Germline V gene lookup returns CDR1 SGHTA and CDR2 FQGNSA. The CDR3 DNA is TGTGCCAGCAGCTTAGTGGAGGAAGAGACCCAGTACTTC. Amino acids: CASSLVEEETQYF.

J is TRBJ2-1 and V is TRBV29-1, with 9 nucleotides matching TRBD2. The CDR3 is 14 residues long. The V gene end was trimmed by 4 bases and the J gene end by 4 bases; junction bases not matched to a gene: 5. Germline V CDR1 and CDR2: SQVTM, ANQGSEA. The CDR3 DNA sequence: TGCAGCGTTGCTCGGCTAGCGGGATACAATGAGCAGTTCTTC. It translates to CSVARLAGYNEQFF.

CDR3 in amino acids: CASSPPCVLRDSGYTF. The CDR3 DNA reads as TGTGCCAGCTCACCACCGTGTGTACTCCGGGACTCGGGCTACACCTTC. The rearrangement uses TRBV18 and TRBJ1-2; possible D gene TRBD1, 5 bases. Trimming took off 0 bases at V and 8 bases at J, with 19 bases between the two ends. Germline CDR1 and CDR2: KGHSH and LQKENI. The CDR3 is 16 amino acids.

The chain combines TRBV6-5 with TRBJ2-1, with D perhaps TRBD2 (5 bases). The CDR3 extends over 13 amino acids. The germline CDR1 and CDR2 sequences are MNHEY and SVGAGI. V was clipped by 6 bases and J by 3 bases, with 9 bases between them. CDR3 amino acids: CASRGVHYNEQFF. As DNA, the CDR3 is TGTGCCAGCAGGGGAGTGCACTACAATGAGCAGTTCTTC.

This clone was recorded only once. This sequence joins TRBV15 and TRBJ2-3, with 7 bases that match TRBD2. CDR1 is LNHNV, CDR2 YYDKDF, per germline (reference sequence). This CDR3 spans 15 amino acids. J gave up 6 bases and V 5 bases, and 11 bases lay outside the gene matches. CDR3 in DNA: TGTGCCACCAGCGGGGGAGCGGGGCGCTTTGATACGCAGTATTTT. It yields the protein CATSGGAGRFDTQYF.

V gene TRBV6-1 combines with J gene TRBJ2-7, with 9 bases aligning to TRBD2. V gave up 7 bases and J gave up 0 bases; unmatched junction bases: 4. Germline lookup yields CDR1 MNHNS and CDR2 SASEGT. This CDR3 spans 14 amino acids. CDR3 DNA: TGTGCCAGCACAAAGGGACTAGCCTCCTACGAGCAGTACTTC. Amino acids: CASTKGLASYEQYF.

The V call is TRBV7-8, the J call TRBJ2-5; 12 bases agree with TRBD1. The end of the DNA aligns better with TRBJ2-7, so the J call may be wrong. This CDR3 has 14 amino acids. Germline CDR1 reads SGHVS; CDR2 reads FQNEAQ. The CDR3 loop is CASNPGQGAFEQYF. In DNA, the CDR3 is TGTGCCAGCAACCCGGGACAGGGGGCTTTCGAGCAGTACTTC.

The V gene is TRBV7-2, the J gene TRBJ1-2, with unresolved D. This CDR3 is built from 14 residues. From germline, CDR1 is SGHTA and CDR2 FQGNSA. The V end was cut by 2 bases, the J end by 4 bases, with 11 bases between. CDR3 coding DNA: TGTGCCAGCAGCTTATCAGTGTCCTTCTATGGCTACACCTTC. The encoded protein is CASSLSVSFYGYTF.